This T cell receptor (beta chain) stems from a study of blood T cell repertoires in COVID-19. Original handling: Using reference gene primer amplification, nucleated cell counts were estimated. Clones were sequenced by immunoSEQ multiplex PCR, and TCRdb holds only the in-frame ones, with some missing. For V, J and clone size, that table is used; D and trimming come from the DNA. The repertoire includes 240,000 or so clones, 85% to 90% of them detected once, and about 0.95% sits in the top ten. CDR3 size: 14 residues. Trimming cost V 1 base and J 6 bases; bases outside gene matches: 3. The germline V gene encodes CDR1 SGHRS and CDR2 YFSETQ.

This clonotype originated in a man aged 45-65 years who had been exposed to COVID-19. The chain combines TRBV5-1 with TRBJ1-4, with TRBD1 identical over 7 bases. The sample taken for sequencing was PBMCs or T cells enriched from blood (not recorded which). CDR3 loop: CASSLRGGDEKLFF. The CDR3 nucleotides read TGCGCCAGCAGCTTGAGAGGGGGCGATGAAAAACTGTTTTTT.